One sample yielded the 24 T cell receptor beta chains listed below, sequenced in a study of blood T cell repertoires in COVID-19. Assay used: immunoSEQ multiplex PCR; TCRdb lists only in-frame clones, some missing. The sample includes 150,000 to 200,000 clones, around nine tenths of them seen just once. Sample: peripheral blood. The receptors shown here come from a human donor in a cohort sampled during active COVID-19.

V usage is TRBV5-6 and J usage is TRBJ2-5, with TRBD2 matching 8 bases. Trimming removed 0 bases from V and 2 bases from J; junction bases left unmatched: 3. The CDR3 runs to 15 residues. The germline V gene has CDR1 SGHDT and CDR2 YYEEEE. The CDR3 loop is CASSLGTSRQETQYF. The DNA of the CDR3 is TGTGCCAGCAGCTTGGGGACTAGCAGGCAAGAGACCCAGTACTTC.

The chain links TRBV19 to TRBJ2-7, with TRBD1 identical over 9 bases. Germline values: CDR1 LNHDA, CDR2 SQIVND (reference sequence). V gave up 2 bases and J gave up 6 bases; unmatched junction bases: 8. CDR3 length: 15 residues. CDR3 protein: CASSIQGQGLGEQYF. In DNA, the CDR3 is TGTGCCAGTAGTATACAGGGACAGGGTCTTGGCGAGCAGTACTTC.

This clone was detected only once. The chain uses TRBV6-2 or TRBV6-3 and TRBJ2-7; 7 positions match TRBD2. Germline V gene sequence: CDR1 MNHEY, CDR2 SVGEGT. The CDR3 totals 19 residues. Germline trimming cut 0 bases from V and 4 bases from J; bases unmatched to any gene: 18. The chain's CDR3 is CASSYSKVVLRESRYEQYF. The DNA of the CDR3 is TGTGCCAGCAGTTACTCGAAAGTCGTCCTGCGGGAGAGTCGATACGAGCAGTACTTC.

The chain recombines TRBV3-1 (or the pseudogene TRBV3-2) with TRBJ1-2; 10 bases map to TRBD1. The CDR3 has 14 residues. J gave up 2 bases and V 4 bases, and 1 base lay outside the gene matches. The germline CDR1 and CDR2 sequences are LGHDT and YNNKEL (reference sequence). As DNA, the CDR3 is TGTGCCAGCAGCCCGACAGGGGGCAACTATGGCTACACCTTC. It is translated as CASSPTGGNYGYTF.

The genes are TRBV19 and TRBJ2-7; no definite D call. CDR3 size: 14 residues. Deletions cut 0 bases from V and 2 bases from J, with 8 bases between. Germline CDR1 LNHDA, CDR2 SQIVND (reference sequence). The CDR3 loop is CASSIDSTTYEQYF. As DNA, the CDR3 is TGTGCCAGTAGTATAGACTCGACAACCTACGAGCAGTACTTC.

The chain carries TRBV3-1 (or the pseudogene TRBV3-2) and TRBJ1-5; no firm D call. This CDR3 is 17 amino acids long. V lost 1 base to trimming and J lost 2 bases, with 15 bases between them. CDR1 LGHDT and CDR2 YNNKEL come from the germline V gene (reference sequence). The CDR3, as DNA: TGTGCCAGCAGCCAAGTTTCTCGGGTGGTTGGCAATCAGCCCCAGCATTTT. Amino acids: CASSQVSRVVGNQPQHF.

The V gene is TRBV4-2, the J gene TRBJ2-3; 7 bases match TRBD2. The trim removed 4 bases at V and 2 bases at J, leaving 15 bases unmatched. This CDR3 has 18 residues. Looked up from germline, CDR1 is LGHNA and CDR2 is YNFKEQ. The CDR3 region is CASSPSPLFGRSTDTQYF. The CDR3 nucleotides read TGTGCCAGCAGCCCTAGCCCCCTGTTCGGGAGGTCCACAGATACGCAGTATTTT.

V is TRBV25-1 and J is TRBJ1-4; D is possibly TRBD1 (5 bases). The CDR3 runs to 16 residues. The V gene lost 2 bases and the J gene lost 0 bases, with 10 bases spanning the gap. Germline-derived CDR1 and CDR2 are MGHDK and SYGVNS. Here the CDR3 DNA reads TGTGCCAGCAGTGAAGGGGCCTATTCAACTAATGAAAAACTGTTTTTT. This encodes CASSEGAYSTNEKLFF.

The rearrangement joins TRBV30 to TRBJ2-7, with TRBD1 matching 8 bases. V shed 2 bases, J shed 5 bases, and the junction held 2 bases outside the gene matches. This CDR3 contains 12 residues. In germline, CDR1 is GTSNPN, CDR2 SVGIG (reference sequence). CDR3 amino acids: CAWSLTGDEQYF. DNA of the CDR3: TGTGCCTGGAGTCTGACAGGGGACGAGCAGTACTTC.

This chain joins TRBV4-3 and TRBJ2-1; 9 bases align to TRBD2. Trimming at V came to 0 bases and at J to 1 base, leaving 4 bases not matched to a gene. Germline V lookup: CDR1 LGHNA, CDR2 YSLEER. This CDR3 region has 17 residues. The CDR3 sequence is CASSQERLAGSYNEQFF. Here the CDR3 DNA reads TGCGCCAGCAGCCAAGAAAGGCTAGCGGGGTCCTACAATGAGCAGTTCTTC.

The rearrangement joins TRBV5-6 to TRBJ1-2; 7 nucleotides line up with TRBD1. This CDR3 has 14 residues. V lost 0 bases to trimming and J lost 2 bases; unmatched junction nucleotides: 1. The germline V gene encodes CDR1 SGHDT and CDR2 YYEEEE. The CDR3 sequence: CASSLGDRNYGYTF. CDR3 sequence (DNA): TGTGCCAGCAGCTTGGGGGACAGAAACTATGGCTACACCTTC.

In this sample, this clone turned up once. This chain links TRBV2 with TRBJ2-2; 11 bases map to TRBD1. The CDR3 covers 16 residues. CDR1 and CDR2 from the germline V gene are SNHLY and FYNNEI. The trim removed 6 bases at V and 5 bases at J, leaving 8 bases unmatched. The CDR3 DNA follows: TGTGCCAGCAGGGTGGGACAGGGGGTTGGAACCGGGGAGCTGTTTTTT. Translating it yields CASRVGQGVGTGELFF.

This clone was counted only a few times. This rearrangement joins TRBV7-9 to TRBJ2-7, with D possibly TRBD1 on 6 matching bases. V was cut by 4 bases and J by 6 bases, with 10 bases left in between. The CDR3 has 12 residues. Germline CDR1 is SEHNR and CDR2 is FQNEAQ (reference sequence). The CDR3: CASSSQGREQYF. The CDR3 region has the DNA TGTGCCAGCAGCTCACAGGGTCGCGAGCAGTACTTC.

J is TRBJ2-5 and V is TRBV11-3, with 8 bases lining up with TRBD2. From germline, CDR1 is SGHNT and CDR2 YENEEA. The CDR3 sequence is 10 residues long. CDR3 coding DNA: TGTGTTTGCGGGGGGGAGACCCAGTACTTC. This translates into CVCGGETQYF. Based on the CDR3 plus reference TRBV11-3 and TRBJ2-5, the full variable domain is EAGVVQSPRYKIIEKKQPVAFWCNPISGHNTLYWYLQNLGQGPELLIRYENEEAVDDSQLPKDRFSAERLKGVDSTLKIQPAELGDSAVYLCVCGGETQYFGPGTRLLVL.

This clone was detected only a few times. The rearrangement uses TRBV18 and TRBJ1-3; D not resolved. The CDR3 contains 15 residues. Trimming pared 6 bases from V and 0 bases from J, leaving 12 bases between. Looked up from germline, CDR1 is KGHSH and CDR2 is LQKENI. This chain's CDR3 is CASSQGLNSGNTIYF. In DNA form, the CDR3 reads TGTGCCAGCTCGCAAGGACTGAACTCTGGAAACACCATATATTTT. The complete variable domain, with remaining parts taken from reference TRBV18 and TRBJ1-3, reads NAGVMQNPRHLVRRRGQEARLRCSPMKGHSHVYWYRQLPEEGLKFMVYLQKENIIDESGMPKERFSAEFPKEGPSILRIQQVVRGDSAAYFCASSQGLNSGNTIYFGEGSWLTVV.

V and J are TRBV18 and TRBJ2-2; possibly TRBD1 for D (5 bases). Germline CDR1 reads KGHSH; CDR2 reads LQKENI. This CDR3 has 18 residues. Trimming left V 1 base short and J 3 bases short, with 18 bases between. CDR3 sequence: CASSPRGSGMVHTGELFF. As DNA, the CDR3 is TGTGCCAGCTCACCACGTGGATCAGGGATGGTGCACACCGGGGAGCTGTTTTTT.

This clone was counted only a few times. This sequence joins TRBV27 and TRBJ2-7, with 10 bases fitting TRBD1. CDR1 is MNHEY, CDR2 SMNVEV, per germline (reference sequence). CDR3 length: 16 amino acids. V shed 2 bases, J shed 2 bases, and the junction held 6 bases outside the gene matches. The DNA of the CDR3 is TGTGCCAGCAGTTTAGGGGACAGGGGAGGGACCTACGAGCAGTACTTC. Translation gives CASSLGDRGGTYEQYF.

The rearrangement links TRBV5-1 to TRBJ1-1, with D unclear. Germline V lookup: CDR1 SGHRS, CDR2 YFSETQ. This CDR3 has 14 residues. V was clipped by 0 bases and J by 1 base, with 7 bases between them. Here the CDR3 reads CASSLAFGNTEAFF. In DNA, the CDR3 is TGCGCCAGCAGCTTGGCCTTCGGGAACACTGAAGCTTTCTTT.

Only one count was recorded for this clone. This chain connects TRBV9 to TRBJ1-1, with 9 bases aligning to TRBD1. V lost 0 bases and J lost 5; bases outside the gene matches: 5. There are 15 residues in the CDR3. The germline V gene has CDR1 SGDLS and CDR2 YYNGEE. CDR3 nucleotides: TGTGCCAGCAGCGTAGAGGGGACAGGGTTAACTGAAGCTTTCTTT. It translates to CASSVEGTGLTEAFF.

The V call is TRBV3-1 (or the pseudogene TRBV3-2), the J call TRBJ1-2; 12 nucleotides match TRBD1. The germline gives CDR1 LGHDT, CDR2 YNNKEL (reference sequence). The CDR3 extends over 17 amino acids. V shed 2 bases and J 4 bases; nucleotides not matched to a gene: 8. CDR3 region: CASSQLSGTGGIYGYTF. The CDR3 DNA is TGTGCCAGCAGCCAACTTTCGGGGACAGGGGGCATCTATGGCTACACCTTC.

The rearrangement uses TRBV29-1 and TRBJ1-2; maybe TRBD1 (5 bases). Between the trimmed V and J ends, which lost 7 bases and 2 bases, there was a span of 14 bases. CDR1 is SQVTM, CDR2 ANQGSEA, per germline. CDR3 length: 13 amino acids. The CDR3 reads CSANDRANYGYTF. In nucleotides, the CDR3 is TGCAGCGCCAATGACAGAGCCAACTATGGCTACACCTTC.

The table lists this clone with a count of one. The J gene is TRBJ2-5, the V gene TRBV7-2, with 10 bases fitting TRBD1. With V trimmed by 5 bases and J by 2 bases, 14 bases remained unmatched. The CDR3 is made up of 18 amino acids. Germline-derived CDR1 and CDR2 are SGHTA and FQGNSA. The CDR3 sequence is CASSPNDRGPTWQETQYF. DNA for the CDR3: TGTGCCAGCAGCCCCAACGACAGGGGGCCAACCTGGCAAGAGACCCAGTACTTC.

The gene calls are TRBV29-1 and TRBJ2-5; 10 positions match TRBD1. The CDR3 is made up of 13 amino acids. V lost 7 bases to trimming and J lost 1 base; unmatched junction nucleotides: 3. From germline, CDR1 is SQVTM and CDR2 ANQGSEA. CDR3 protein: CSADRGGQETQYF. In nucleotides, the CDR3 is TGCAGCGCGGACAGGGGGGGCCAAGAGACCCAGTACTTC. Looking up the rest from reference TRBV29-1 and TRBJ2-5 gives the full variable domain: SAVISQKPSRDICQRGTSLTIQCQVDSQVTMMFWYRQQPGQSLTLIATANQGSEATYESGFVIDKFPISRPNLTFSTLTVSNMSPEDSSIYLCSADRGGQETQYFGPGTRLLVL.

This chain joins TRBV5-4 and TRBJ2-3; tentative D call: TRBD1 (5 bases). V lost 4 bases, J lost 0 bases, and 12 bases lay in between. The CDR3 covers 15 residues. Germline V gene data show CDR1 as SGHNT and CDR2 as YYREEE (reference sequence). CDR3 sequence: CASSLDRGSTDTQYF. CDR3 coding DNA: TGTGCCAGCAGCCTAGACAGAGGTAGCACAGATACGCAGTATTTT.